Listed here is a single TCR beta chain. What this receptor recognizes is not known. One base away there is no much larger clone; base qualities are not given. These data originate in a study of cytomegalovirus exposure and HLA in healthy donors (dated by TCRdb to between 2016 and 2019). Concerning the study at large: An earlier analysis of a few hundred of the donors reported 276 Gb of sequence data and 95 million to 120 million unique TCR beta sequences obtained from approximately 180 million T cells. Genome-wide SNP genotypes for about 65% of the roughly 670 donors were used in a later genetic analysis, which treated that subset as a discovery cohort. Typing coverage varied by locus: about 629-640 donors for A, B, C, DRB1 and DQB1; roughly 560 for DQA1; over 600 for DPA1; under 490 for DPB1. The later analysis used no new phenotypic data to find candidate immune exposures, relying instead on TCR beta sequences and their occurrence across donors. An earlier analysis of 587 of the donors applied high-throughput TCR beta sequencing to assess whether each TCR beta V gene segment acted as functional or pseudogenic. HLA typing included class I and class II loci at four-digit resolution. Several DR-DQ haplotypes were handled as single units for association and clustering because linkage in the cohort was strong. Using immunosequencing, the study profiled T cell repertoires from approximately 700 subjects and related those repertoires to cytomegalovirus serostatus. The genetic ancestry cluster associated with self-reported Caucasian donors included 70% to 85% of the 300 to 400 genotyped donors. Besides the first cohort of approximately 670 subjects, a separate validation cohort made up of roughly 130 different subjects was used. The study was designed to test whether signatures of past pathogen exposure could be identified by cataloging public T cell receptors. Donor age, sex, ethnicity and CMV serostatus were compiled alongside the repertoire data. Among some 400 genotyped donors of the cohort, an average of approximately 230,000 unique TCR beta nucleotide sequences were sequenced per donor, roughly a sixth of them non-productive. The study combined high-throughput TCR immunosequencing, statistical association of individual TCRs with disease status, and machine learning to predict cytomegalovirus infection status. A later analysis re-analyzed previously published TCR beta repertoires from roughly 690 donors and added high-resolution HLA genotyping to study TCR occurrence patterns. An early release covering over 500 HLA-typed donors comprised about 310 gigabases of sequencing data and approximately 85 million unique TCR sequences. Every repertoire in the discovery cohort had been generated on one and the same sequencing platform. Points the paper makes about the study in general: The study gave a list of under 200 TCR beta chains associated with cytomegalovirus. The earlier analysis of around 600 of the donors excluded roughly 17 rarely observed V segments, including chromosome 9 orphons, because counts were too low. At a false discovery rate of 0.05, a later analysis linked around 17,000 TCR beta sequences to specific HLA alleles. When HLA alleles, especially DR and DQ, strongly co-occurred, TCR associations were difficult to assign to individual alleles. Most CMV-associated TCR beta chains appeared to be HLA-restricted in a later analysis, and the HLA associations seemed to be driven largely by CMV exposure. A group of highly shared sequence variants was considered likely to be a technical artifact of the sequencing pipeline. For the cohort, immune exposure information was limited to CMV serostatus. In a later analysis, the rate of TCR association differed among HLA loci, with DRB1 alleles having the most associated TCRs and HLA-C alleles having the fewest. In a later analysis, HLA-associated TCR beta chains were found to be more clonally expanded and to have lower generation probabilities than equally common non-associated chains. In a later genetic analysis, a missense DCLRE1C variant was associated with V-gene and J-gene trimming of TCR beta chains, and the association was replicated in an independent cohort. It was suggested by the authors that the approach could potentially be generalized to other disease states and immunological phenotypes. Sequencing depth was assumed to be roughly uniform across donors in the presence/absence analyses, though that assumption may not hold. Correlated functional status among segregating V segments might reflect linkage disequilibrium, but an unknown experimental factor could not be ruled out. In both the original and validation cohorts, the classifier was reported to diagnose cytomegalovirus status with high specificity and sensitivity. In vitro tests confirmed that a few of the cytomegalovirus-associated TCR beta chains recognize cytomegalovirus antigens. Because HLA typing was unavailable for some donors at each locus, only the typed subset was used in association tests. While some public TCRs were present in many individuals, most TCR sequences turned up only very rarely across donors. Broadly in line with IMGT annotations, most TCR beta V segments showed up in productive rearrangements about 90% or about 30% of the time in an earlier analysis of a few hundred of the donors. The cohort was sequenced for TCR beta chains only, and without alpha or paired-chain data the features that could be detected were limited. In a later genetic analysis, fewer N-insertions in productive TCRs were reported among donors in an Asian-associated ancestry cluster than the 666-donor mean. The 87-base-pair reads could not distinguish some IMGT-functional V segments, including TRBV6-2 and TRBV6-3, so those segments were excluded. A further reported finding was that TCR beta sequences accurately predicted the HLA-A and HLA-B alleles for most subjects in the first cohort. Several of the top co-occurrence clusters appeared to be linked to parvovirus B19, influenza, CMV and Epstein-Barr virus, according to a later analysis.

Taken from cysteine to phenylalanine, the CDR3 has 15 residues. Only the CDR3 region is kept as DNA, spanning 45 bases read in frame from base 1. As encoded in the germline V gene, CDR1 is SGHAT while CDR2 is FQNNGV. Trimming leaves V shorter by 6 bases and J shorter by 6 bases, with the junction holding 8 bases beyond the gene matches. The cohort consisted of 670 or so healthy bone marrow donors. Cohort members were all nominally healthy when sampled, although unrecorded immune exposures were likely present. The donor tested CMV seronegative and was one of the 352 seronegative cohort members. A peripheral blood sample was provided by each donor, and peripheral blood mononuclear cells were used for TCR beta sequencing. The Qiagen DNeasy Blood Extraction Kit was used to extract genomic DNA from the blood cell samples. Receptors were amplified or captured by the immunoSEQ multiplex PCR assay. For the multiplex PCR, a mixture combining 60 forward primers for TCR Vbeta segments and 13 reverse primers for TCR Jbeta segments was used. A multiplex PCR assay on genomic DNA amplified the CDR3 region of rearranged TCR beta genes. The amplified TCR beta libraries were sequenced on the Illumina HiSeq System as 87-base-pair reads. The original pipeline was this. In a later analysis, some 80 million unique TCR beta chains were counted across the 500 to 850 repertoires, and some 10 million of these chains were shared by at least two donors. Raw reads were error-corrected and collapsed into unique sequences with a nearest-neighbor algorithm that merged closely related sequences to remove PCR and sequencing errors. CDR3 sequences were aligned to IMGT reference sequences to assign V, D and J gene segments. For a sequence to be retained, a match of at least six nucleotides was required to both a V gene segment and a J gene segment. A rearrangement was called productive if the CDR3 had no stop codons and remained in frame with V and J, and every other rearrangement was called non-productive. Following IMGT convention, CDR3 was defined as the stretch from the second conserved V-encoded cysteine up to the conserved J-encoded phenylalanine. In an earlier analysis of around 600 of the donors, sequences lacking an unambiguous match to a single V gene segment were excluded. In an earlier analysis of 450 to 700 of the donors, V segments were called functional above 56.7% productive rearrangements and were called segregating when the between-donor standard deviation exceeded 5%. To diagnose cytomegalovirus status from the catalog of TCR beta chain sequences, a statistical classification framework was built. In a later analysis, TCR nucleotide sequences were compared against IMGT/GENE-DB human TR gene sequences so that V and J genes could be assigned. A later analysis assigned CDR3 sequences and most-parsimonious VDJ recombination scenarios with the TCRdist pipeline. In a later analysis, each TCR beta chain was defined by its CDR3 amino acid sequence together with its V-gene family, and reads lacking a unique V-gene family were excluded. As a way to deal with suspected cross-contamination and a sequencing artifact, a later analysis dropped roughly 620 nucleotide sequences that were highly shared and had low generation probability. A later analysis calculated a clonal expansion index for each public chain from normalized within-repertoire ranks of inferred template counts. In a later analysis, generation probabilities were computed with a VDJ recombination model fitted to out-of-frame rearrangements, and the resulting probabilities were checked against IGoR. In a later analysis, TCR-TCR, TCR-HLA and TCR-CMV co-occurrence was scored with hypergeometric tests, and a repertoire-size bias correction was applied to TCR pairs. A later analysis estimated false discovery rates by permuting HLA or CMV assignments 20 times. In a later analysis, co-occurring TCRs were grouped with DBSCAN, and TCRdist sequence similarity was added when clustering was performed within HLA-allele-positive subsets. For co-occurrence clustering, repertoires with fewer than 30,000 or more than 120,000 public chains were excluded, along with about five repertoires with anomalous nucleotide sharing. Here the immuneACCESS table is served through TCRdb, limited to in-frame sequences with V and J called. Missing clones are a known gap in these copies; in checked studies unresolved V genes cover under half, and the rest lacks a known reason. V and J calls plus clone size are reproduced from that table; the DNA served to infer D and trimming. The sample table contains fewer than 350,000 clones; only one count was recorded for roughly 90% of them. The biggest ten clones account for roughly 2% of the sample.

This sequence uses TRBV11-2 and TRBJ2-1; the central 10 bases match TRBD2. The receptor's source is a woman aged 18-29 years in good health and CMV-seronegative. The sequenced material came from PBMCs. The CDR3 region reads CASRAGTSDSNEQFF. The nucleotide sequence reads as follows: TGTGCCAGCAGGGCCGGGACTAGCGATTCCAATGAGCAGTTCTTC.